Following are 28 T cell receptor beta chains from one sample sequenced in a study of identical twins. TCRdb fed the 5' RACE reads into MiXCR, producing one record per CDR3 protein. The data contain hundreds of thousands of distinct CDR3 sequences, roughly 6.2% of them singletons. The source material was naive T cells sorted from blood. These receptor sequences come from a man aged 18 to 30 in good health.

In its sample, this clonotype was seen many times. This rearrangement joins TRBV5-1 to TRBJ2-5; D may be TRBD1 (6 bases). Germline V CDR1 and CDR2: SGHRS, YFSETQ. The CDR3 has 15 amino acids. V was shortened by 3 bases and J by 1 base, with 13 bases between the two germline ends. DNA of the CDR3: TGCGCCAGCAGCTGGGCGGACAGCCTCCAAGAGACCCAGTACTTC. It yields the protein CASSWADSLQETQYF. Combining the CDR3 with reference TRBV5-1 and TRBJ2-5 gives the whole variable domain KAGVTQTPRYLIKTRGQQVTLSCSPISGHRSVSWYQQTPGQGLQFLFEYFSETQRNKGNFPGRFSGRQFSNSRSEMNVSTLELGDSALYLCASSWADSLQETQYFGPGTRLLVL.

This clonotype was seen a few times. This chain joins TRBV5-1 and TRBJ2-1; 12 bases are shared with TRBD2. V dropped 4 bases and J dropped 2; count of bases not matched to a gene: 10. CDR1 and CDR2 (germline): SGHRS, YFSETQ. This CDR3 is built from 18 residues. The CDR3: CASSPRASGRATYNEQFF. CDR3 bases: TGCGCCAGCAGCCCTAGGGCTAGCGGGAGGGCCACCTACAATGAGCAGTTCTTC.

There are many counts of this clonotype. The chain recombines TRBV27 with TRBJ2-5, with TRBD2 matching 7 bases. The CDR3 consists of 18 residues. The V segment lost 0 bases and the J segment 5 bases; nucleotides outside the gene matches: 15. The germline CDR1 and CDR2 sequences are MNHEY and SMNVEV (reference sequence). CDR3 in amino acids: CASSLSPKRGLLGETQYF. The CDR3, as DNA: TGTGCCAGCAGTTTATCCCCAAAGCGGGGACTACTCGGGGAGACCCAGTACTTC.

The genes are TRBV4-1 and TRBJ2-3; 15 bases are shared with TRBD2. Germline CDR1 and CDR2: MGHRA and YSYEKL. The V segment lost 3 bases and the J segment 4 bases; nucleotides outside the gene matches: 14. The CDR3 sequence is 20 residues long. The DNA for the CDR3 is TGCGCCAGCAGCCACCCCCCGGGACTAGCGGGAGGCCACTCCGCAGATACGCAGTATTTT. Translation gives CASSHPPGLAGGHSADTQYF.

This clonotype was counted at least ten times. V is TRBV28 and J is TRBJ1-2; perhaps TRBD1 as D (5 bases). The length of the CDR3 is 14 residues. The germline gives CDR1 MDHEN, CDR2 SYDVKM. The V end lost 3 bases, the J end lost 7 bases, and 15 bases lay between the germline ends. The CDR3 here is CASSFRGATGGYTF. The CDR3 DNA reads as TGTGCCAGCAGTTTCCGCGGGGCGACGGGTGGCTACACCTTC.

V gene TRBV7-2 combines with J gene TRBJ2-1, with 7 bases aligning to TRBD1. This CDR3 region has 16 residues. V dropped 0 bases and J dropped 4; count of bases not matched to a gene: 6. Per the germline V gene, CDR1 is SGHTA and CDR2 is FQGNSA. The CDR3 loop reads CASSLAGTELYNEQFF. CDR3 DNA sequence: TGTGCCAGCAGCTTAGCGGGGACAGAATTATACAATGAGCAGTTCTTC. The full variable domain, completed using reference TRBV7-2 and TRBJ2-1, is GAGVSQSPSNKVTEKGKDVELRCDPISGHTALYWYRQSLGQGLEFLIYFQGNSAPDKSGLPSDRFSAERTGGSVSTLTIQRTQQEDSAVYLCASSLAGTELYNEQFFGPGTRLTVL.

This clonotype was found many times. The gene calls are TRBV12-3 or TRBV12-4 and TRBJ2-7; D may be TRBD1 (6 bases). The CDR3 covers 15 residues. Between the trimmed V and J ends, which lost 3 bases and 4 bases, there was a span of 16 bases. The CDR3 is CASSFWPGEQYEQYF. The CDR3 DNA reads TGTGCCAGCAGTTTCTGGCCAGGGGAGCAGTACGAGCAGTACTTC.

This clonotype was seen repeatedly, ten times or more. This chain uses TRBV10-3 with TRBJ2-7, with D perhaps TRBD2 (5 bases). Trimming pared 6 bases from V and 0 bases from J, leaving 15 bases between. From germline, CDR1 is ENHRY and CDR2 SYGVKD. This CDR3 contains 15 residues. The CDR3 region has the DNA TGTGCCATCAGCCCCTGGGGAGAAGTCTCCTACGAGCAGTACTTC. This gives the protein CAISPWGEVSYEQYF.

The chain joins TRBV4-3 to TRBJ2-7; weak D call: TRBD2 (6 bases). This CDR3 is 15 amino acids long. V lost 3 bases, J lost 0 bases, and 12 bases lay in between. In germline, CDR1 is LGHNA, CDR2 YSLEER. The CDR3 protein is CASSHPGLFSYEQYF. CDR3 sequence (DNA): TGCGCCAGCAGCCACCCAGGACTATTCTCCTACGAGCAGTACTTC.

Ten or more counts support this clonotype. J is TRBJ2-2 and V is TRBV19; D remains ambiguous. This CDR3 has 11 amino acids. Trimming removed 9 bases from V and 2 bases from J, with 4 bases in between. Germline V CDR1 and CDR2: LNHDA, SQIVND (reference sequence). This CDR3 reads CASTNTGELFF. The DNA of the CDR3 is TGTGCCAGCACCAACACCGGGGAGCTGTTTTTT. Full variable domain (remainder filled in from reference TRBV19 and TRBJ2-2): DGGITQSPKYLFRKEGQNVTLSCEQNLNHDAMYWYRQDPGQGLRLIYYSQIVNDFQKGDIAEGYSVSREKKESFPLTVTSAQKNPTAFYLCASTNTGELFFGEGSRLTVL.

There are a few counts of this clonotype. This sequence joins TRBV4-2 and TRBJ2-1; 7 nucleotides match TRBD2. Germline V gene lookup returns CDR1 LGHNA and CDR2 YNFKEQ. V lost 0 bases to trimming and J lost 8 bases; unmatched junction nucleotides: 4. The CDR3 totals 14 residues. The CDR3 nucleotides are TGTGCCAGCAGCCAAGATTCTAGCGGCGATGAGCAGTTCTTC. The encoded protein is CASSQDSSGDEQFF.

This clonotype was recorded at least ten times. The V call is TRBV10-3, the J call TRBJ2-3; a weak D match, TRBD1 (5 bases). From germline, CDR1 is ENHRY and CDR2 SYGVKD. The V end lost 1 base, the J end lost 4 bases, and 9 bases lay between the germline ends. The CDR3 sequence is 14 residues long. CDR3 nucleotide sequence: TGTGCCATCAGTGAGTTGCAGGGCGCAGATACGCAGTATTTT. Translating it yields CAISELQGADTQYF.

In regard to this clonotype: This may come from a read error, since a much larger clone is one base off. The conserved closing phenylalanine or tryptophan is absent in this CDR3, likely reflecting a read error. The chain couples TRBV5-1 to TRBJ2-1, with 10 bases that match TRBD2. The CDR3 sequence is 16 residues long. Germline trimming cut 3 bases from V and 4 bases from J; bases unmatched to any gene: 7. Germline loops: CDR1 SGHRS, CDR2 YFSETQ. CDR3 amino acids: CASSSPLAGSYNEQFL. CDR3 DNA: TGCGCCAGCAGCTCGCCACTAGCGGGATCTTACAATGAGCAGTTCTTA.

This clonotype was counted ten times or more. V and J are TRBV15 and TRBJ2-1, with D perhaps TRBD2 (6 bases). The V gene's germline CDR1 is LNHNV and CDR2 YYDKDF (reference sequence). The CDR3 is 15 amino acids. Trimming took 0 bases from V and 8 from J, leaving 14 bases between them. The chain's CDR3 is CATSRDRGPGDEQFF. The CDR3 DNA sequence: TGTGCCACCAGCAGAGATCGAGGTCCGGGGGATGAGCAGTTCTTC.

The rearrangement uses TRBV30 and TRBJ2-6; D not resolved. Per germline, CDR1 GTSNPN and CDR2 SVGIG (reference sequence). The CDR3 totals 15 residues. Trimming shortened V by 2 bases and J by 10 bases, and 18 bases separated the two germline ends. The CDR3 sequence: CAWSRDQATRNVLTF. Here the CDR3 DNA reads TGTGCCTGGAGTCGAGACCAGGCTACGCGGAACGTCCTGACTTTC.

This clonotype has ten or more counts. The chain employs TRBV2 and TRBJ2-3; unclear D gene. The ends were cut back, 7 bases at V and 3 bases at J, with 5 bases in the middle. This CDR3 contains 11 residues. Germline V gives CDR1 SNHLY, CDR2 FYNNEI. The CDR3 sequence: CASKVTDTQYF. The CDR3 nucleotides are TGTGCCAGCAAGGTGACAGATACGCAGTATTTT.

In DNA form, the CDR3 reads TGCGCCAGCAGCTTGGGAGGGAGTAATAATTCACCCCTCCACTTT. It encodes CASSLGGSNNSPLHF. This chain uses TRBV5-1 with TRBJ1-6; no definite D call. With 0 bases removed from V and 5 bases from J, the gap between germline ends came to 9 bases. The CDR3 runs to 15 residues. Per the germline V gene, CDR1 is SGHRS and CDR2 is YFSETQ.

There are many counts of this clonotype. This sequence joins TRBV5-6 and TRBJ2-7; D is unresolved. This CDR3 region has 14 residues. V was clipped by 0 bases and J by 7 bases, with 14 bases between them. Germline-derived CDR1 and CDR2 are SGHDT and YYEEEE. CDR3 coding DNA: TGTGCCAGCAGCTTGGCCAGGACCCTAAGGGAGCAGTACGTC. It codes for CASSLARTLREQYV.

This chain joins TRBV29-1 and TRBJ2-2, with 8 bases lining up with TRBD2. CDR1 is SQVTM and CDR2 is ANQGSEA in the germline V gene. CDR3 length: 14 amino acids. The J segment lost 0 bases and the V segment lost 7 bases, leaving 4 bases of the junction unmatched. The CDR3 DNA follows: TGCAGCGCCAGCGGGAGTGCGAACACCGGGGAGCTGTTTTTT. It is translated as CSASGSANTGELFF.

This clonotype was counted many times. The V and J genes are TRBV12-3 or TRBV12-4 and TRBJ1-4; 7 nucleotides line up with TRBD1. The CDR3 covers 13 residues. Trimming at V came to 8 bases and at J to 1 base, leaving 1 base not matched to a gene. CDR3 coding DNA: TGTGCCAGCGGACAGGAAACTAATGAAAAACTGTTTTTT. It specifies CASGQETNEKLFF.

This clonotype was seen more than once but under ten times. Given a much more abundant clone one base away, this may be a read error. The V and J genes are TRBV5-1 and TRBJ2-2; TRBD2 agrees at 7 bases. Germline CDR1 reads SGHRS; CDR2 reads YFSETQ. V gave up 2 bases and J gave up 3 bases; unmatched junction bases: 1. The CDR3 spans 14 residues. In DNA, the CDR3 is TGCGCCAGCAGCTTTAGCGGGCACACCGGGGAGCTGTTTTTT. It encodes CASSFSGHTGELFF.

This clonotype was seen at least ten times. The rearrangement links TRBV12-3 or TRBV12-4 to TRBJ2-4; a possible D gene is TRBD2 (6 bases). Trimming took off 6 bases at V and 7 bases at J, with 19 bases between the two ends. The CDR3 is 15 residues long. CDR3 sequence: CASRPNSGGGNIQYF. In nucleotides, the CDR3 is TGTGCCAGCAGACCAAATAGCGGCGGAGGGAACATTCAGTACTTC.

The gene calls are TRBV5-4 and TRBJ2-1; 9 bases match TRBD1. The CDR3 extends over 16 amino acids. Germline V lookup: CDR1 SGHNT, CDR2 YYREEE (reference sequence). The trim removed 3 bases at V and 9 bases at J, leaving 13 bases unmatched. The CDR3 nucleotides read TGTGCCAGCAGCTCAAGGACCGGGACAGGGTTGGGTGAGCAGTTCTTC. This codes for CASSSRTGTGLGEQFF. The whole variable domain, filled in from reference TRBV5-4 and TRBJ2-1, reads ETGVTQSPTHLIKTRGQQVTLRCSSQSGHNTVSWYQQALGQGPQFIFQYYREEENGRGNFPPRFSGLQFPNYSSELNVNALELDDSALYLCASSSRTGTGLGEQFFGPGTRLTVL.

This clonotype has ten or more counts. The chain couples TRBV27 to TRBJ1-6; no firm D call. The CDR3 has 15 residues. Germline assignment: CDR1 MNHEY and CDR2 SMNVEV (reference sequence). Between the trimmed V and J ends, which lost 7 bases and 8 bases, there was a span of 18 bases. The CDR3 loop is CASTPRSKVHSPLHF. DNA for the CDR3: TGTGCCAGCACCCCCAGGTCGAAGGTGCATTCACCCCTCCACTTT.

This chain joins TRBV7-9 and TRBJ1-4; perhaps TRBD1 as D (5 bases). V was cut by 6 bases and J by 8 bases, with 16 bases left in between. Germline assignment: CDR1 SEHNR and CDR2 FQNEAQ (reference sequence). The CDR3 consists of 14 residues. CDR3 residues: CASSRVNQGEKLFF. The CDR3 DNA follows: TGTGCCAGCAGTCGAGTGAATCAGGGCGAAAAACTGTTTTTT.

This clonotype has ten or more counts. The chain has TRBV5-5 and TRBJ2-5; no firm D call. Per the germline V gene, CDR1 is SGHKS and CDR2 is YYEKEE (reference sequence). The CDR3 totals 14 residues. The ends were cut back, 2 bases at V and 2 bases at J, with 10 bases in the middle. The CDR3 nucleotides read TGTGCCAGCAGCTTCGACGGCCAACAAGAGACCCAGTACTTC. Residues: CASSFDGQQETQYF.

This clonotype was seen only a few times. CDR3 region: CASSQGRDGTYEQYF. The CDR3 nucleotides read TGCGCCAGCAGCCAAGGAAGGGATGGTACCTACGAGCAGTACTTC. The chain recombines TRBV4-1 with TRBJ2-7, with D unresolved. The germline gives CDR1 MGHRA, CDR2 YSYEKL. With 1 base removed from V and 2 bases from J, the gap between germline ends came to 12 bases. This CDR3 comprises 15 residues.

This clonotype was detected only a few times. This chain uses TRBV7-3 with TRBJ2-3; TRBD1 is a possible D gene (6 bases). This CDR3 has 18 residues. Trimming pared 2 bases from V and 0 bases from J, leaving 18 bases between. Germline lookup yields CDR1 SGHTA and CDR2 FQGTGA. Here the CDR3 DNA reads TGTGCCAGCAGCTTACGGCGTGGGGGCGACCTGAGCACAGATACGCAGTATTTT. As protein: CASSLRRGGDLSTDTQYF.